The clone carrying this TCR beta chain was counted only a few times. Its target is not known. The limits of the CDR3 on the DNA are not certain, so only TCRdb's listed CDR3 is given. The length of the CDR3 is 17 amino acids, counting both ends. CDR1 and CDR2 from the germline V gene are SGDLS and YYNGEE. TCRdb reprocessed the 5' RACE reads via MiXCR and lists one record per CDR3 protein. Here the sample spans 400,000 to 550,000 distinct CDR3 sequences, nearly 25% being singletons. The sample belongs to a study of T-cell memory formation after mild COVID-19. General study results and limits: Clones which contracted sat mainly in CM and EM if CD4+, and in EMRA if CD8+. Unconfirmed was the SARS-CoV-2 specificity of second-wave clones that peaked on day 37. Pre-infection memory contained some responding clones, which suggested that cross-reactive memory had joined.

This sequence was found in an adult woman who had mild COVID-19 (a few samples of this study predate the infection). Cell type and time point are not known. This chain links TRBV9 with TRBJ1-3. Sequenced input: PBMCs or a T cell subset sorted from them (not recorded which). CDR3 residues: CASSVGPTSVAGNTIYF.